The 15 T cell receptor beta chains in this list originate from one sample, sequenced in a study of T-cell memory formation after mild COVID-19. TCRdb called the 5' RACE reads again in MiXCR, with one record for every CDR3 protein. Of about 600,000 distinct CDR3 sequences listed, roughly 20% are singletons. Sequencing was done on a sample of PBMCs or a T cell subset sorted from them (not recorded which). These receptors were collected from an adult woman who had mild COVID-19 (a few samples of this study predate the infection). Cell type and time point are not known.

This clonotype turned up a few times. The CDR3 sequence: CASSGGPTGELFF. For the CDR3, the DNA is TGTGCCAGCAGTGGGGGGCCGACCGGGGAGCTGTTTTTT. The chain recombines TRBV2 with TRBJ2-2, with D possibly TRBD1 on 6 matching bases. This CDR3 has 13 residues. Germline lookup yields CDR1 SNHLY and CDR2 FYNNEI. The V end was cut by 4 bases, the J end by 5 bases, with 8 bases between.

The V and J genes are TRBV7-9 and TRBJ1-2; D gene uncertain. The CDR3 runs 8 residues. CDR1 SEHNR and CDR2 FQNEAQ come from the germline V gene (reference sequence). Trimming took off 4 bases at V and 13 bases at J, with 4 bases between the two ends. The CDR3 is CASSSLTF. As DNA, the CDR3 is TGTGCCAGCAGCTCCCTCACCTTC.

The chain couples TRBV12-3 or TRBV12-4 to TRBJ1-2; TRBD1 might be the D (5 bases). V lost 5 bases and J lost 4, with 14 bases in between. The CDR3 extends over 14 amino acids. The CDR3 region has the DNA TGTGCCAGCAGTCACGGGACGGGGACCTATGGCTACACCTTC. Protein product: CASSHGTGTYGYTF.

The genes are TRBV5-1 and TRBJ1-6, with no clear D. Germline lookup yields CDR1 SGHRS and CDR2 YFSETQ. With 0 bases removed from V and 5 bases from J, the gap between germline ends came to 12 bases. This CDR3 comprises 16 residues. Written as DNA, the CDR3 is TGCGCCAGCAGCTTGGCCGGCCCCGAAAATAATTCACCCCTCCACTTT. Translated: CASSLAGPENNSPLHF.

This clonotype was seen more than once but under ten times. The chain couples TRBV2 to TRBJ2-7, with D possibly TRBD1 on 5 matching bases. Trimming left V 3 bases short and J 3 bases short, with 9 bases between. CDR1 is SNHLY and CDR2 is FYNNEI in the germline V gene. The CDR3 is 13 residues long. CDR3 in DNA: TGTGCCAGCAGTGACCGGCAGGGCTACGAGCAGTACTTC. This codes for CASSDRQGYEQYF.

V gene TRBV24-1 combines with J gene TRBJ2-1; 9 positions agree with TRBD2. With V trimmed by 0 bases and J by 5 bases, 4 bases remained unmatched. The CDR3 has 16 residues. The germline gives CDR1 KGHDR, CDR2 SFDVKD. This CDR3 is CATSDLGASGDNEQFF. In DNA, the CDR3 is TGTGCCACCAGTGATTTGGGGGCTAGCGGGGACAATGAGCAGTTCTTC.

This clonotype was observed many times. The CDR3: CASSLVLAGGVPYEQYF. CDR3 DNA sequence: TGTGCCAGCAGCTTAGTCCTTGCAGGGGGGGTACCCTACGAGCAGTACTTC. The J gene is TRBJ2-7, the V gene TRBV7-2; either TRBD1 or TRBD2 may fit D (7 bases each). CDR1 and CDR2 from the germline V gene are SGHTA and FQGNSA. Trimming removed 1 base from V and 2 bases from J, with 18 bases in between. The CDR3 extends over 17 amino acids.

This clonotype was detected ten times or more. This rearrangement joins TRBV30 to TRBJ1-5; D ambiguous. This CDR3 is 13 amino acids long. Trimming took 0 bases from V and 1 from J, leaving 4 bases between them. Germline V gene sequence: CDR1 GTSNPN, CDR2 SVGIG (reference sequence). CDR3 amino acids: CAWSVDSNQPQHF. CDR3 coding DNA: TGTGCCTGGAGTGTAGACAGCAATCAGCCCCAGCATTTT.

With respect to this clonotype: This may be a read error: a much more frequent sequence differs by one nucleotide. The chain employs TRBV6-6 and TRBJ2-7; D is undetermined. The CDR3 length is 13 residues. Trimming took off 7 bases at V and 1 base at J, with 11 bases between the two ends. Germline V gene lookup returns CDR1 MNHNY and CDR2 SVGAGI (reference sequence). CDR3 coding DNA: TGTGCCAGCACGCACATCCTATCCTACGAGCAGTACTTC. Encoded protein: CASTHILSYEQYF.

This clonotype was picked up a small number of times. The rearrangement links TRBV9 to TRBJ1-4; 8 nucleotides agree with TRBD1. The germline CDR1 and CDR2 sequences are SGDLS and YYNGEE. V lost 0 bases, J lost 5 bases, and 6 bases stayed unmatched. The CDR3 extends over 16 amino acids. Written as DNA, the CDR3 is TGTGCCAGCAGCGTAGCCTCAGGGGGCGCGAATGAAAAACTGTTTTTT. Its protein product is CASSVASGGANEKLFF.

This clonotype showed up just a few times. The chain uses TRBV6-2 or TRBV6-3 and TRBJ2-7; TRBD2 matches at 12 bases. V lost 2 bases and J lost 0; bases outside the gene matches: 11. This CDR3 comprises 19 residues. Germline-derived CDR1 and CDR2 are MNHEY and SVGEGT. DNA of the CDR3: TGTGCCAGCAGTTACCCCCCCTGGACTAGCGGGACTCTCTCCTACGAGCAGTACTTC. Translating gives CASSYPPWTSGTLSYEQYF.

This clonotype is medium-sized (0.01 to 0.1%) in the sample. The CDR3 region is CASSARLGGDGELFF. Here the CDR3 DNA reads TGTGCCAGCAGCGCCCGACTAGGAGGGGACGGGGAGCTGTTTTTT. V and J are TRBV7-2 and TRBJ2-2; D perhaps matches TRBD2 (6 bases). The CDR3 covers 15 residues. The V end lost 5 bases, the J end lost 7 bases, and 17 bases lay between the germline ends. Germline V lookup: CDR1 SGHTA, CDR2 FQGNSA.

The table lists this clonotype with a few counts. This chain connects TRBV7-8 to TRBJ2-5; D is uncertain. This CDR3 is built from 16 residues. Trimming removed 2 bases from V and 2 bases from J, with 15 bases in between. Germline assignment: CDR1 SGHVS and CDR2 FQNEAQ. CDR3 loop: CASSLSRIVVQETQYF. The CDR3 DNA reads as TGTGCCAGCAGCTTATCAAGGATTGTCGTACAAGAGACCCAGTACTTC.

This chain connects TRBV12-3 or TRBV12-4 to TRBJ2-1, with 10 nucleotides matching TRBD2. The CDR3 totals 19 residues. V lost 4 bases to trimming and J lost 0 bases; unmatched junction nucleotides: 12. CDR3 coding DNA: TGTGCCAGCAGTTGGATCCTAGCGGGGGCGGGGGGCTCCTACAATGAGCAGTTCTTC. The encoded protein is CASSWILAGAGGSYNEQFF.

V and J are TRBV9 and TRBJ2-1, with a possible D match to TRBD2 (6 bases). Germline V gene lookup returns CDR1 SGDLS and CDR2 YYNGEE. Trimming shortened V by 3 bases and J by 6 bases, and 16 bases separated the two germline ends. The CDR3 loop spans 15 amino acids. CDR3 DNA: TGTGCCAGCAGCGGTCCCCCGGGACTCCTCAATGAGCAGTTCTTC. Its protein product is CASSGPPGLLNEQFF.